Sequencing of this T cell receptor (beta chain) was carried out in a study of CD8 T cells in ankylosing spondylitis. Germline loops: CDR1 SGHRS, CDR2 YFSETQ. This CDR3 region has 14 residues. Trimming took off 5 bases at V and 5 bases at J, with 14 bases between the two ends. This clonotype was detected ten times or more. TCRdb analysed the 5' RACE reads with MiXCR anew, one entry per CDR3 protein. The table shows about 27,000 distinct CDR3 sequences, with over 7% occurring only once. This chain joins TRBV5-1 and TRBJ2-1, with a possible D match to TRBD1 (5 bases). Material: blood. The sequence was obtained from a male donor with ankylosing spondylitis or in good health (not recorded which). As DNA, the CDR3 is TGCGCCAGCAGGTCTGGACAACCCGACAATGAGCAGTTCTTC. This codes for CASRSGQPDNEQFF.